Sequencing of this TCR beta chain was carried out in a study of cytomegalovirus exposure and HLA in healthy donors. Study-wide results and limits: Previously analyzed data showed that most TCR beta V segments were productive at a frequency of about 90% or about 30%. According to a later analysis, donors in an Asian-associated ancestry cluster reportedly had fewer N-insertions than the roughly 660-donor mean. A later analysis linked 15,000 to 20,000 TCR beta sequences to HLA alleles at 0.05 false discovery rate.

The PCR used 60 Vbeta and 13 Jbeta primers. TCRdb's copy holds only in-frame clones and misses some; the assay was immunoSEQ multiplex PCR. The sample holds over 100,000 clones, 80% seen once. To note about this clone: Its antigen remains unknown. A read error may account for a junction end that differs from germline.

CDR1 and CDR2 (germline): SGHRS, YFSETQ. This CDR3 region has 15 residues. The gene calls are TRBV5-1 and TRBJ1-6, with no clear D. The source is a man aged 25 to 45 in good health and CMV-seronegative. Input material: PBMCs. CDR3 DNA: TGCGCCAGCAGCTTGGAACTCGCGGATAACTCACCCCTCCACTTT. Its protein is CASSLELADNSPLHF.